This T cell receptor beta chain was captured by sequencing in a study of T cell responses to AZD1222 COVID-19 vaccine. Study as a whole: Timing groups of about 4 and about 12 weeks for second doses were pooled.

Study observations and caveats: Nearly half of spike-specific TCRs reportedly target variant regions that are unmutated in the B.1.351 and B.1.1.7 variants. Possibly, clonal diversity was underestimated; donors were largely white British and included more females. It was only five to seven AZD1222 recipients who were seropositive at baseline.

Method: immunoSEQ multiplex PCR; TCRdb's copy keeps in-frame clones and lacks some. The table lists about 160,000 clones, roughly 90% of them singletons. Worth noting for this clone: Its antigen remains unidentified.

The CDR3 spans 12 residues. Trimming left V 6 bases short and J 6 bases short, with 10 bases between. CDR1 is LNHDA, CDR2 SQIVND, per germline (reference sequence). This receptor was obtained from an adult in good health. J is TRBJ2-3 and V is TRBV19; unclear D gene. The specimen comprised peripheral blood, sampled on day 0 of AZD1222 vaccination. The CDR3 DNA reads TGTGCCAGTAGCGCCCAGAAGGATACGCAGTATTTT. As protein: CASSAQKDTQYF.